A selection of T cell receptor beta chains follows, all from one sample in a study of blood T cell repertoires in COVID-19. Sequencing was performed with immunoSEQ multiplex PCR; in TCRdb, only in-frame clones are kept and a portion is missing. The repertoire holds fewer than 150,000 clones, around nine tenths seen once, with 8% to 8.5% in the top ten. The sequencing sample was made of peripheral blood. Receptor source: a woman in her seventies who had recovered from COVID-19. Each CDR3 is given without its conserved first and last residue. The order of the fields is V gene, CDR3 protein.

v_call: TRBV29-1; cdr3_aa: SLYQGASTEAF
v_call: TRBV30; cdr3_aa: AWSVRGYTDTQY
v_call: TRBV13; cdr3_aa: ASSLVSRGSQETQY
v_call: TRBV4-3; cdr3_aa: ASSQVRQDNSPLH
v_call: TRBV7-7; cdr3_aa: ASSLGTGVYNEQF
v_call: TRBV24-1; cdr3_aa: ATSPGQVNQPQH
v_call: TRBV29-1; cdr3_aa: SAALAGTDTQY
v_call: TRBV3-1/TRBV3-2; cdr3_aa: ASSQDRGGDYGYT
v_call: TRBV7-9; cdr3_aa: ASSLPGTSTDTQY
v_call: TRBV19; cdr3_aa: ASSFSGTETQY
v_call: TRBV5-4; cdr3_aa: ASMFGDTGELF
v_call: TRBV6-5; cdr3_aa: ASSYFGQGRSPLH
v_call: TRBV7-9; cdr3_aa: ASSLGAGGEQY
v_call: TRBV3-1/TRBV3-2; cdr3_aa: ASSQLGAQY
v_call: TRBV24-1; cdr3_aa: ATSDFSQGDGETQY